These 28 T cell receptor beta chains originate from one sample sequenced in a study of Graves' ophthalmopathy and Graves' hyperthyroidism. RNA transcripts were the template, and TCR beta CDR3 regions were amplified from them. HTBI-primed first-round RT-PCR preceded second-round multiplex PCR. TCRdb ran MiXCR on the multiplex PCR reads and lists one entry per CDR3 protein. The sample lists about 1.1 million distinct CDR3 sequences; 35% to 40% were seen once. What was sequenced was peripheral blood or thyroid tissue (not recorded which). The receptors derive from an adult man with Graves' hyperthyroidism.

The gene calls are TRBV2 and TRBJ1-1, with a weak D call TRBD1 (6 bases). V lost 8 bases and J lost 5, with 15 bases in between. This CDR3 has 13 residues. Germline CDR1 SNHLY, CDR2 FYNNEI. CDR3 sequence (DNA): TGTGCCAGCGCCAGGGGCAGCCTTACTGAAGCTTTCTTT. Its protein is CASARGSLTEAFF.

This clonotype was observed many times. The CDR3 sequence is CASRGQYMNTEAFF. The CDR3 region has the DNA TGTGCCAGCAGGGGACAGTACATGAACACTGAAGCTTTCTTT. The gene calls are TRBV6-6 and TRBJ1-1, with 7 bases lining up with TRBD1. The V segment lost 6 bases and the J segment 0 bases; nucleotides outside the gene matches: 4. There are 14 residues in the CDR3. Germline lookup yields CDR1 MNHNY and CDR2 SVGAGI (reference sequence).

Details on this clonotype: The missing conserved phenylalanine or tryptophan at the end of this CDR3 makes a read error likely. Because the CDR3's place on the DNA is in doubt, the DNA is left out and the CDR3 is given as listed by TCRdb. V usage is TRBV2 and J usage is TRBJ1-4; the listed D gene, TRBD1, was not tested against the DNA. In germline, CDR1 is SNHLY, CDR2 FYNNEI. The CDR3 region is 12 residues in length, termini included. CDR3 amino acids: CASSYSTTGIAY.

This clonotype was picked up many times. This sequence joins TRBV7-6 and TRBJ2-5, with D perhaps TRBD1 (6 bases). This CDR3 region has 17 residues. Between the trimmed V and J ends, which lost 4 bases and 0 bases, there was a span of 18 bases. The germline V gene encodes CDR1 SGHVS and CDR2 FNYEAQ. Here the CDR3 reads CASSSKDRNWYQETQYF. In DNA form, the CDR3 reads TGTGCCAGCAGCTCCAAGGACAGAAATTGGTACCAAGAGACCCAGTACTTC.

This clonotype showed up just once. The final CDR3 position lacks the conserved phenylalanine or tryptophan, pointing to a likely read error. The DNA is left out, because the CDR3 cannot be placed on it with certainty; the CDR3 is given as TCRdb lists it. The chain carries TRBV29-1 and TRBJ1-4. Germline V lookup: CDR1 SQVTM, CDR2 ANQGSEA. The CDR3 adds up to 8 amino acids, both ends counted. The CDR3: CSLQDRTY.

The sample holds many counts of this clonotype. The chain is built from TRBV5-1 and TRBJ1-2; D call uncertain. The CDR3 extends over 13 amino acids. With 4 bases removed from V and 5 bases from J, the gap between germline ends came to 12 bases. Germline values: CDR1 SGHRS, CDR2 YFSETQ. DNA for the CDR3: TGCGCCAGCAGCCCTAGATCACCGTATGGCTACACCTTC. Translation: CASSPRSPYGYTF.

This clonotype was observed many times. The chain couples TRBV20-1 to TRBJ2-5; 8 positions match TRBD1. The V segment lost 5 bases and the J segment 2 bases; nucleotides outside the gene matches: 10. This CDR3 has 15 residues. Germline V lookup: CDR1 DFQATT, CDR2 SNEGSKA (reference sequence). Here the CDR3 reads CSAGLPGGQQETQYF. The CDR3 region has the DNA TGCAGTGCTGGCTTGCCAGGGGGCCAGCAAGAGACCCAGTACTTC.

This clonotype has only a few counts. The chain couples TRBV10-2 to TRBJ2-7; D may be TRBD1 or TRBD2 (5 bases each). The germline CDR1 and CDR2 sequences are WSHSY and SAAADI. Deletions cut 8 bases from V and 4 bases from J, with 18 bases between. The CDR3 covers 14 residues. DNA for the CDR3: TGCGCCAGCGGGACGGGTAGCCATCTGTACGAGCAGTACTTC. Its protein product is CASGTGSHLYEQYF.

This clonotype was seen a single time. This chain links TRBV7-2 with TRBJ2-2; D is undetermined. Trimming pared 7 bases from V and 8 bases from J, leaving 23 bases between. Germline CDR1 SGHTA, CDR2 FQGNSA. This CDR3 is 16 amino acids long. CDR3 coding DNA: TGTGCCAGCATAAGAGAGGACCGAAGAGCCAGGGGGGAGCTGTTTTTT. Protein sequence: CASIREDRRARGELFF. The full variable domain, with the rest looked up from reference TRBV7-2 and TRBJ2-2, is GAGVSQSPSNKVTEKGKDVELRCDPISGHTALYWYRQSLGQGLEFLIYFQGNSAPDKSGLPSDRFSAERTGGSVSTLTIQRTQQEDSAVYLCASIREDRRARGELFFGEGSRLTVL.

V usage is TRBV20-1 and J usage is TRBJ2-7; D may be TRBD2 (7 bases). Germline values: CDR1 DFQATT, CDR2 SNEGSKA (reference sequence). The CDR3 has 15 residues. The ends were cut back, 2 bases at V and 0 bases at J, with 14 bases in the middle. In DNA form, the CDR3 reads TGCAGTGCTAGAAGGGGGGGGGGTTTCTCCTACGAGCAGTACTTC. Its protein is CSARRGGGFSYEQYF.

At least ten counts were recorded for this clonotype. The chain is built from TRBV10-2 and TRBJ1-5, with 9 bases identical to TRBD1. Germline assignment: CDR1 WSHSY and CDR2 SAAADI. The length of the CDR3 is 16 residues. The V segment lost 2 bases and the J segment 2 bases; nucleotides outside the gene matches: 4. The CDR3 reads CASSETGGVGNQPQHF. As DNA, the CDR3 is TGCGCCAGCAGTGAGACAGGGGGCGTAGGCAATCAGCCCCAGCATTTT.

This clonotype has only a few counts. The chain carries TRBV12-3 or TRBV12-4 and TRBJ2-5; 10 bases are shared with TRBD2. The ends lost 0 bases at V and 2 bases at J; junction bases unmatched: 3. The CDR3 loop spans 16 amino acids. The CDR3 DNA reads TGTGCCAGCAGTTTAGCGCCACTAGCGGGGCAAGAGACCCAGTACTTC. This encodes CASSLAPLAGQETQYF.

Details on this clonotype: Possible read error: a much larger clone is one base away. The gene calls are TRBV7-2 and TRBJ2-5, with unresolved D. CDR3 length equals 10 residues. Germline V CDR1 and CDR2: SGHTA, FQGNSA. As DNA, the CDR3 is TGTGCCGGCAGCGACGAGACCCAGTACTTC. Translation gives CAGSDETQYF.

The CDR3 loop reads CASSGQGGVNTEAFF. CDR3 DNA sequence: TGTGCCAGTTCCGGACAGGGAGGTGTGAACACTGAAGCTTTCTTT. V gene TRBV19 combines with J gene TRBJ1-1, with 8 bases matching TRBD1. Germline trimming cut 8 bases from V and 0 bases from J; bases unmatched to any gene: 8. The germline gives CDR1 LNHDA, CDR2 SQIVND (reference sequence). The CDR3 runs to 15 residues.

Many counts were recorded for this clonotype. The rearrangement joins TRBV9 to TRBJ2-5; 11 bases fit TRBD2. CDR3 length: 16 amino acids. Germline V gene data show CDR1 as SGDLS and CDR2 as YYNGEE. V lost 0 bases, J lost 2 bases, and 3 bases stayed unmatched. For the CDR3, the DNA is TGTGCCAGCAGCGTAGCTAGCGGGGGGATTCAAGAGACCCAGTACTTC. Translated, it gives CASSVASGGIQETQYF.

This rearrangement joins TRBV12-3 or TRBV12-4 to TRBJ1-1, with D uncertain. Trimming took off 7 bases at V and 4 bases at J, with 19 bases between the two ends. The CDR3 loop spans 15 amino acids. CDR3 in amino acids: CASMRTPQSGTEAFF. Written as DNA, the CDR3 is TGTGCCAGCATGAGGACCCCCCAAAGCGGCACTGAAGCTTTCTTT.

The chain combines TRBV24-1 with TRBJ2-3; 10 nucleotides align to TRBD2. The CDR3 extends over 17 amino acids. Germline CDR1 is KGHDR and CDR2 is SFDVKD. V was pared by 4 bases and J by 0 bases, with 6 bases of the junction left unmatched. CDR3 DNA: TGTGCCACCAGTGACCCCCGGACTAGCGGTAGCACAGATACGCAGTATTTT. Translated, it gives CATSDPRTSGSTDTQYF.

This clonotype was found a few times. The chain carries TRBV7-9 and TRBJ1-2, with D tentatively TRBD1 (5 bases). Trimming removed 2 bases at V and 4 bases at J, with 14 bases between. The CDR3 covers 15 residues. Per germline, CDR1 SEHNR and CDR2 FQNEAQ (reference sequence). The CDR3 DNA is TGTGCCAGCAGCTTAAGCAGGGTCGTTGGCTATGGCTACACCTTC. Protein product: CASSLSRVVGYGYTF. Variable domain in full (rest from reference TRBV7-9 and TRBJ1-2): DTGVSQNPRHKITKRGQNVTFRCDPISEHNRLYWYRQTLGQGPEFLTYFQNEAQLEKSRLLSDRFSAERPKGSFSTLEIQRTEQGDSAMYLCASSLSRVVGYGYTFGSGTRLTVV.

This clonotype was seen ten or more times. J is TRBJ1-2 and V is TRBV7-9; perhaps TRBD1 as D (6 bases). Germline V gene sequence: CDR1 SEHNR, CDR2 FQNEAQ (reference sequence). There are 14 residues in the CDR3. With 5 bases removed from V and 1 base from J, the gap between germline ends came to 11 bases. CDR3 region: CASSPRQVNYGYTF. The CDR3 DNA is TGTGCCAGCAGCCCTCGACAGGTTAACTATGGCTACACCTTC.

The chain uses TRBV5-4 and TRBJ2-5; 10 bases are a match to TRBD2. Germline V gives CDR1 SGHNT, CDR2 YYREEE (reference sequence). This CDR3 has 16 amino acids. With V trimmed by 3 bases and J by 4 bases, 9 bases remained unmatched. CDR3: CASSWKAGGNGETQYF. CDR3 nucleotide sequence: TGTGCCAGCAGCTGGAAAGCGGGGGGGAATGGAGAGACCCAGTACTTC.

Ten or more counts support this clonotype. The CDR3 region is CASSPRPGLGNTIYF. CDR3 in DNA: TGTGCCAGCAGCCCTCGGCCCGGACTGGGAAACACCATATATTTT. This chain links TRBV12-3 or TRBV12-4 with TRBJ1-3; D remains unclear. The CDR3 runs to 15 residues. The germline V and J ends were trimmed by 6 bases and 4 bases, with 16 bases remaining between them.

This clonotype showed up many times. The J gene is TRBJ1-6, the V gene TRBV7-7; D uncertain. V was pared by 5 bases and J by 10 bases, with 18 bases between. Germline CDR1 SSHAT, CDR2 FNYEAQ (reference sequence). CDR3 size: 15 residues. In nucleotides, the CDR3 is TGTGCCAGCAGCCAGAGTGGGGAACCAGGCTCACCCCTCCACTTT. It translates to CASSQSGEPGSPLHF.

This clonotype is a singleton in its sample. A much larger clone differs from this one at a single base, so this may be a read error. This chain links TRBV5-6 with TRBJ2-7, with D possibly matching TRBD1 (6 bases). CDR3 length: 11 residues. Germline loops: CDR1 SGHDT, CDR2 YYEEEE. The CDR3 nucleotides are TGTGCCAGCAGCCTCGGACAGCAGCAGTGCTTC. Translation gives CASSLGQQQCF.

The rearrangement links TRBV29-1 to TRBJ1-2, with a possible D match to TRBD1 (5 bases). The V gene lost 7 bases and the J gene lost 8 bases, with 11 bases spanning the gap. Per germline, CDR1 SQVTM and CDR2 ANQGSEA. This CDR3 is built from 10 residues. CDR3 DNA: TGCAGCGCCACGAAGGGGGGCTACACCTTC. This sequence encodes CSATKGGYTF. The entire variable domain, with the rest obtained from reference TRBV29-1 and TRBJ1-2, is as follows: SAVISQKPSRDICQRGTSLTIQCQVDSQVTMMFWYRQQPGQSLTLIATANQGSEATYESGFVIDKFPISRPNLTFSTLTVSNMSPEDSSIYLCSATKGGYTFGSGTRLTVV.

This clonotype showed up just a few times. The gene calls are TRBV29-1 and TRBJ2-7; 7 nucleotides align to TRBD2. There are 10 residues in the CDR3. The V gene's germline CDR1 is SQVTM and CDR2 ANQGSEA. The CDR3 protein is CAGRPYEQYF. The CDR3 coding sequence is TGCGCCGGGAGGCCCTACGAGCAGTACTTC.

This clonotype was seen repeatedly, ten times or more. In nucleotides, the CDR3 is TGTGCCATCAGTGGGGGGGTTAATGCGAACACCGGGGAGCTGTTTTTT. Protein: CAISGGVNANTGELFF. The chain carries TRBV10-3 and TRBJ2-2, with D possibly TRBD2 on 6 matching bases. Trimming took 4 bases from V and 0 from J, leaving 12 bases between them. The germline V gene encodes CDR1 ENHRY and CDR2 SYGVKD. The CDR3 has 16 amino acids.

The chain uses TRBV6-1 and TRBJ1-1; the D gene is possibly TRBD1 (5 bases). Germline lookup yields CDR1 MNHNS and CDR2 SASEGT. The CDR3 is 14 amino acids. V was shortened by 5 bases and J by 5 bases, with 15 bases between the two germline ends. The CDR3 sequence: CASSPFGTETEAFF. The CDR3 nucleotides are TGTGCCAGCAGTCCATTCGGGACGGAAACTGAAGCTTTCTTT.

This clonotype was counted at least ten times. CDR3 nucleotide sequence: TGCAGCGTTGGTGCGATGAACACTGAAGCTTTCTTT. It codes for CSVGAMNTEAFF. V is TRBV29-1 and J is TRBJ1-1; D not resolved. Looked up from germline, CDR1 is SQVTM and CDR2 is ANQGSEA. V was clipped by 4 bases and J by 0 bases, with 6 bases between them. This CDR3 region has 12 residues.